The text below deals with one TCR beta chain. The antigen is undetermined. The sample originates from a study of cytomegalovirus exposure and HLA in healthy donors. Whole-study results and caveats: The authors later linked a missense DCLRE1C variant to TCR beta V- and J-gene trimming.

The CDR3 loop spans 16 amino acids. Trimming pared 0 bases from V and 2 bases from J, leaving 13 bases between. From germline, CDR1 is LNHNV and CDR2 YYDKDF (reference sequence). PCR was performed using 60 Vbeta and 13 Jbeta primers. Clones were sequenced by immunoSEQ multiplex PCR, and TCRdb holds only the in-frame ones, with some missing. The repertoire has 150,000 to 200,000 clones, about three quarters of them found once; the top ten carry about 1%. The J gene is TRBJ1-1, the V gene TRBV15, with unresolved D. The receptor's source is a woman aged 40 to 50 in good health and CMV-seronegative. The sample comprised PBMCs. The DNA of the CDR3 is TGTGCCACCAGCAGAGATCGGGAGGATAGCAACACTGAAGCTTTCTTT. Protein: CATSRDREDSNTEAFF.